This TCR beta chain is from a study of blood T cells in healthy people across ages. General study findings and limits: It was the long-lived donors that had more naive CD4+ cells and higher diversity than aged donors. Observed TCR beta diversity per million T cells went down as age went up. This fall followed a roughly linear course with age.

With regard to this clonotype: Antigen unknown.

V lost 2 bases and J lost 6, with 5 bases in between. This CDR3 has 11 residues. Germline CDR1 and CDR2: GTSNPN and SVGIG (reference sequence). The donors, aged 6 to 90, were healthy Caucasians from Russia. There were at least 5.5 micrograms of total RNA extracted from every sample. Primers used in a second PCR of about 6 to 11 cycles were a sample-barcoded 5' primer and a J-beta primer mix. From the 5' RACE reads, TCRdb called clonotypes with MiXCR, one entry per CDR3 protein. The table has 650,000 to 800,000 distinct CDR3 sequences, more than 40% seen once. V is TRBV30 and J is TRBJ1-5; unclear D gene. The specimen sequenced was blood. This TCR was recovered from a man aged 55 to 70 in good health. Here the CDR3 DNA reads TGTGCCTGGAGTATAGGTCAGCCCCAGCATTTT. Amino acids: CAWSIGQPQHF.